This note documents a single T cell receptor (beta chain) sequence. Its specificity is unknown. The data are from a study of T cell responses to AZD1222 COVID-19 vaccine. Study results and caveats: With dominance at 160-218 and 743-854, vaccine-associated CD4 TCRs spanned spike. Just a handful of AZD1222 recipients were seropositive at baseline. Nearly half of the spike-specific TCRs reportedly recognize variant regions that carry no mutations.

Germline CDR1 MDHEN, CDR2 SYDVKM. This CDR3 comprises 12 residues. V lost 2 bases, J lost 5 bases, and 6 bases lay in between. Assay used: immunoSEQ multiplex PCR; TCRdb lists only in-frame clones, some missing. The sample lists about 100,000 clones, 86% occurring once. The chain joins TRBV28 to TRBJ2-5, with D unclear. Here the sequenced sample was peripheral blood, taken on day 0 of AZD1222 vaccination. This TCR was recovered from an adult in good health. CDR3 residues: CASSLKPETQYF. CDR3 sequence (DNA): TGTGCCAGCAGTTTAAAGCCGGAGACCCAGTACTTC.